The sequence of this T cell receptor beta chain was determined in a study of shared clonotypes between healthy human individuals. The wider study: Per-donor plates numbered three CD4 naive, three CD4 memory, two CD8 naive and one CD8 memory.

Assay used: immunoSEQ multiplex PCR; TCRdb lists only in-frame clones, some missing. The sample consists of about 1.5 million clones, approximately 98% of them appearing once. This clone was detected only once. Every donor was a Caucasian adult from Nashville, Tennessee. Material: naive CD4+ T cells sorted from blood. The subset was: CD45RA+ positively selected. The TCR sequence derives from a man aged 30 to 45 in good health.

The CDR3 nucleotides read TGTGCCAGCAGCGAACCAGGACAGAGCACAGATACGCAGTATTTT. Translated: CASSEPGQSTDTQYF. The rearrangement joins TRBV11-3 to TRBJ2-3; TRBD1 might be the D (6 bases). Trimming removed 5 bases from V and 0 bases from J, with 12 bases in between. The CDR3 is 15 amino acids. The V gene's germline CDR1 is SGHNT and CDR2 YENEEA.